This TCR beta chain was identified during a study of T cell responses to AZD1222 COVID-19 vaccine. Whole-study findings and limits: Sampling that yielded the repertoires occurred only after the peak T cell response.

Germline V lookup: CDR1 SGHDT, CDR2 YYEEEE. The CDR3 totals 14 residues. Trimming took 6 bases from V and 8 from J, leaving 20 bases between them. Clones were sequenced by immunoSEQ multiplex PCR, and TCRdb holds only the in-frame ones, with some missing. This sample has over 70,000 clones, with about 90% found just once. This clone was seen more than once but under ten times. Its antigen is not known. The source is an adult in good health. The sequenced sample was peripheral blood, obtained on day 0 of MenACWY control vaccination. The chain has TRBV5-6 and TRBJ1-2; D is undetermined. CDR3 nucleotide sequence: TGTGCCAGCACCCCGGACCTGGGGTCTCGGGGCTACACCTTC. Encoded protein: CASTPDLGSRGYTF. Drawing the rest from reference TRBV5-6 and TRBJ1-2, the complete variable domain is DAGVTQSPTHLIKTRGQQVTLRCSPKSGHDTVSWYQQALGQGPQFIFQYYEEEERQRGNFPDRFSGHQFPNYSSELNVNALLLGDSALYLCASTPDLGSRGYTFGSGTRLTVV.